This TCR beta chain emerged from a study of blood T cells in healthy people across ages. Overall study findings and caveats: Using unsorted PBMCs precluded a conclusive naive versus antigen-experienced comparison. A roughly linear fall in TCR beta diversity per million T cells was seen with increasing age. CMV status of donors was not determined, possibly confounding expanded clonotype changes. Whereas aged donors had fewer naive CD4+ cells, long-lived donors had more of them and higher diversity.

Then a second PCR, running about 6 to 11 cycles, was carried out with a sample-barcoded 5' primer and a J-beta primer mix. TCRdb passed the 5' RACE reads through MiXCR, listing each CDR3 protein once. The sample includes over a million distinct CDR3 sequences, roughly 45% of them seen just once. About this clonotype: The antigen remains unidentified.

Sample: blood. The sequence came from a woman between 18 and 30 years old in good health.

The CDR3 DNA sequence: TGTGCCAGCAGAGTAGTGTCCCAAGAGACCCAGTACTTC. Amino acid sequence: CASRVVSQETQYF. This rearrangement joins TRBV6-1 to TRBJ2-4; no clear D gene. The better agreement between TRBJ2-5 and the DNA end casts doubt on the J call. Germline V gene sequence: CDR1 MNHNS, CDR2 SASEGT. CDR3 length: 13 amino acids.